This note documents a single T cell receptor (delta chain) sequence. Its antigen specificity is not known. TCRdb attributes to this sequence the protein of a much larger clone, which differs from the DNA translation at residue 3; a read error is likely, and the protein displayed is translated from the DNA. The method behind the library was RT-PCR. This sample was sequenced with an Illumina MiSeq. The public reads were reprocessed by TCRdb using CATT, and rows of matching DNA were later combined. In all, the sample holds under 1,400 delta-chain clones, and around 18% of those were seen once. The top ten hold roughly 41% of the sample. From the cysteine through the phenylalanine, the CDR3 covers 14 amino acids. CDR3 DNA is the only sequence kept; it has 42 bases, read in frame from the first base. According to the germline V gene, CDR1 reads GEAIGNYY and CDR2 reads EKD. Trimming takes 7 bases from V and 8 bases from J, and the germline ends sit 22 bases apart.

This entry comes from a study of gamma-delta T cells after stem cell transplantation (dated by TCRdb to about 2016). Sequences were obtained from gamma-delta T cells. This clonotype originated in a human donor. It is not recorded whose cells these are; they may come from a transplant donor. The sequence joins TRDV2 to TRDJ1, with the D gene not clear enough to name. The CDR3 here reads CAWDLLASAGKLIF. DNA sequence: TGTGCCTGGGACCTCCTGGCTTCAGCGGGGAAACTCATCTTT.